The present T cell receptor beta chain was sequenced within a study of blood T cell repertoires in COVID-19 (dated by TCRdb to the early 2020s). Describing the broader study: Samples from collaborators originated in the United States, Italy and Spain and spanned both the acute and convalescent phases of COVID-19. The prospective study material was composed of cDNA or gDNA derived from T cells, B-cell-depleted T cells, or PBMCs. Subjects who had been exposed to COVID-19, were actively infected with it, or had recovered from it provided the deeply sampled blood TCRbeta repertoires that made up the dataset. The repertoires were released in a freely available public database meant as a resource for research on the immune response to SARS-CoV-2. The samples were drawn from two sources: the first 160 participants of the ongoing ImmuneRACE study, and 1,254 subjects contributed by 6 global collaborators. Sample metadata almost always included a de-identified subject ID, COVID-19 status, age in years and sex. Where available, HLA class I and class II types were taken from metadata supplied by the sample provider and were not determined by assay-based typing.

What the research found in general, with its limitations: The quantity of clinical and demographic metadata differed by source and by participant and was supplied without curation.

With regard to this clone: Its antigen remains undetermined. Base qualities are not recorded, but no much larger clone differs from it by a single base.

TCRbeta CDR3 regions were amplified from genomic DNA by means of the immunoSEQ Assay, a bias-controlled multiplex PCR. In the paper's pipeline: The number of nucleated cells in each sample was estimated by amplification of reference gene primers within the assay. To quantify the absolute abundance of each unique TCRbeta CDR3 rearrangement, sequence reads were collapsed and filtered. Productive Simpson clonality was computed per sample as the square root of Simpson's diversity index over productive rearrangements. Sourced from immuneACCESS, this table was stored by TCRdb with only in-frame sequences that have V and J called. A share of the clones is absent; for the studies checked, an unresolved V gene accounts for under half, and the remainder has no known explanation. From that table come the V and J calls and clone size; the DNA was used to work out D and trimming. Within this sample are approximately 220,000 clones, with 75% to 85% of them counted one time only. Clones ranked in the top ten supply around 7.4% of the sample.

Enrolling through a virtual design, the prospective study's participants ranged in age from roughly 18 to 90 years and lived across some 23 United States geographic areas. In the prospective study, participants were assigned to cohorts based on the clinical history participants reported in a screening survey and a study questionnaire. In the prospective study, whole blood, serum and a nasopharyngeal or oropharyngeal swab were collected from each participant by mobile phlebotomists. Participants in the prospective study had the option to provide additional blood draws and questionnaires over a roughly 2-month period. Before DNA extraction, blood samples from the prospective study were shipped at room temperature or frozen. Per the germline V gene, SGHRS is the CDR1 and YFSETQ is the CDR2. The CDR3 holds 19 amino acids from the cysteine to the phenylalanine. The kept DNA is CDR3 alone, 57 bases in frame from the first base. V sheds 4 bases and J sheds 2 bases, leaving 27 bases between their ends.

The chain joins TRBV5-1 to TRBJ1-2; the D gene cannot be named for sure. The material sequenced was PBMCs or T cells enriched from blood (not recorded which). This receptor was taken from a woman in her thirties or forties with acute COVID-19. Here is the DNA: TGCGCCAGCAGCGAGGAGAATATCCCTACACCAAGAACAAACTATGGCTACACCTTC. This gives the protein CASSEENIPTPRTNYGYTF.